Described below is a single T cell receptor beta chain sequence and its context. The CDR3 runs to 16 residues. The junction had 5 bases not matched to a gene; V was cut back by 3 bases and J by 0 bases. Per germline, CDR1 SGHRS and CDR2 YFSETQ. These data are taken from a study of blood T cell repertoires in COVID-19. Profiled with immunoSEQ multiplex PCR; TCRdb holds only in-frame clones, not every one. The data show 200,000 to 300,000 clones, roughly 84% seen once. This rearrangement joins TRBV5-1 to TRBJ2-1; TRBD2 aligns across 8 bases. This receptor was identified in a human donor in a cohort sampled during active COVID-19. The sequencing input was peripheral blood. CDR3 bases: TGCGCCAGCAGCTCATTAGCGGGGAGCTCCTACAATGAGCAGTTCTTC. It is translated as CASSSLAGSSYNEQFF. Filled out from reference TRBV5-1 and TRBJ2-1, the complete variable domain reads KAGVTQTPRYLIKTRGQQVTLSCSPISGHRSVSWYQQTPGQGLQFLFEYFSETQRNKGNFPGRFSGRQFSNSRSEMNVSTLELGDSALYLCASSSLAGSSYNEQFFGPGTRLTVL.